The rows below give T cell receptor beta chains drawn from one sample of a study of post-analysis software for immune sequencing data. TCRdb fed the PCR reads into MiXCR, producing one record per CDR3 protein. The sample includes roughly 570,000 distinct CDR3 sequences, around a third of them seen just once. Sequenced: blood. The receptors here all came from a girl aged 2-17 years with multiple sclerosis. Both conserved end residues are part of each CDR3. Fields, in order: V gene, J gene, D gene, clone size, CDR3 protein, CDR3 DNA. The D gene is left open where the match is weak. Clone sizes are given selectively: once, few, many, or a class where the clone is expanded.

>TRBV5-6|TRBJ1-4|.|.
CASSLAPQDPATNEKLFF
TGTGCCAGCAGCTTGGCGCCACAAGACCCAGCAACTAATGAAAAACTGTTTTTT
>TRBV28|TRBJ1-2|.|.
CASSSQGVYGYTF
TGTGCCAGCAGTTCTCAAGGGGTCTATGGCTACACCTTC
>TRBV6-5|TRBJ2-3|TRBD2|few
CASSPTPATSRHTQYF
TGTGCCAGCAGCCCCACCCCGGCGACTAGCCGGCATACGCAGTATTTT
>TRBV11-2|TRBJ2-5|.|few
CASSDGQQQTQETQYF
TGTGCCAGCAGCGACGGACAACAGCAAACCCAAGAGACCCAGTACTTC
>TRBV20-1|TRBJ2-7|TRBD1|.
CSAMTGVSEQYF
TGCAGTGCCATGACAGGGGTGAGCGAGCAGTACTTC
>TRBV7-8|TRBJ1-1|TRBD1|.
CASSRSGTVESAFF
TGTGCCAGCAGCCGCTCCGGGACAGTGGAATCGGCTTTCTTT
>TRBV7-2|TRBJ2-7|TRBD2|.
CASSLSSGGAYEQYF
TGTGCCAGCAGCTTATCTAGCGGGGGGGCTTACGAGCAGTACTTC
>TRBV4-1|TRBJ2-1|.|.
CASSQGSKGKDEQFF
TGCGCCAGCAGCCAAGGGTCCAAGGGGAAGGATGAGCAGTTCTTC
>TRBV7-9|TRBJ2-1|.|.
CASSPPGTEYNEQFF
TGTGCCAGCAGCCCGCCCGGGACGGAATACAATGAGCAGTTCTTC
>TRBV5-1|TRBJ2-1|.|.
CASTRSTSYNEQFF
TGCGCCAGCACCAGGAGCACCTCCTACAATGAGCAGTTCTTC
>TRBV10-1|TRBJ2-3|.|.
CASSESTSVFTDTQYF
TGCGCCAGCAGTGAGTCGACTTCAGTTTTCACAGATACGCAGTATTTT
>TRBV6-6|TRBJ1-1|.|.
CASSTRGHNAEAFF
TGTGCCAGCAGCACCCGGGGCCACAATGCTGAAGCTTTCTTT
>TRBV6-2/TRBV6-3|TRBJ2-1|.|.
CASSLPEYEQFF
TGTGCCAGCAGCCTACCCGAGTATGAGCAGTTCTTC
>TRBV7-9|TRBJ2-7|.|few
CASSLGGKRSEQYF
TGTGCCAGCAGCTTAGGAGGGAAGCGGAGCGAGCAGTACTTC
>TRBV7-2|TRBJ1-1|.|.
CASSETHGATEAFF
TGTGCCAGCAGCGAGACCCATGGGGCCACTGAAGCTTTCTTT
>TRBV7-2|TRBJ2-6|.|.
CASSLDRTVGFFSGANVLTF
TGTGCCAGCAGCTTAGACAGGACAGTGGGCTTCTTCTCTGGGGCCAACGTCCTGACTTTC
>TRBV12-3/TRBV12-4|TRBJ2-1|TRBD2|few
CASSAGTSGGRRSSYNEQFF
TGTGCCAGCAGTGCCGGGACTAGCGGGGGGCGCCGGAGCTCCTACAATGAGCAGTTCTTC
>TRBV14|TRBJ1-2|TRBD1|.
CASSRNTGQAGGYTF
TGTGCCAGCAGCCGGAATACAGGACAGGCCGGCGGCTACACCTTC
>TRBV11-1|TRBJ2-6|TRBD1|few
CASSFSTDRAGANVLTF
TGTGCCAGCAGCTTCTCCACCGACAGGGCCGGGGCCAACGTCCTGACTTTC
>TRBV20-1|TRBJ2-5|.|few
CSASPPAGARGEQYF
TGCAGTGCTAGCCCCCCGGCAGGGGCAAGGGGGGAGCAGTACTTC
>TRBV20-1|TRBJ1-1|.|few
CSAVKGGSEAFF
TGCAGTGCTGTAAAAGGGGGATCTGAAGCTTTCTTT
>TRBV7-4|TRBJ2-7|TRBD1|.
CASSPGTGPPYEQYF
TGTGCCAGCAGCCCCGGGACAGGGCCCCCCTACGAGCAGTACTTC
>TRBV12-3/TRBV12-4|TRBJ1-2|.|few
CASGPVVNYGYTF
TGTGCCAGCGGCCCGGTTGTTAACTATGGCTACACCTTC
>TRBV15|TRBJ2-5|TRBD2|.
CATSRDPAGVETQYF
TGTGCCACCAGCAGAGATCCGGCGGGGGTTGAGACCCAGTACTTC
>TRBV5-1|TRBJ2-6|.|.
CASSSTGANVRTF
TGCGCCAGCAGCTCGACTGGGGCCAACGTCCGGACTTTC
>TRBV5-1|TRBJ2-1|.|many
CASSFQNLKGNEQFF
TGCGCCAGCAGCTTCCAAAACTTGAAGGGCAATGAGCAGTTCTTC
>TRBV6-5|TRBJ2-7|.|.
CASGLRSLGPYEQYF
TGTGCCAGCGGACTCCGGAGTCTAGGCCCCTACGAGCAGTACTTC
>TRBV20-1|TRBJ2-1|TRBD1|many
CSARGDRGYNEQFF
TGCAGTGCTAGGGGGGACAGGGGATACAATGAGCAGTTCTTC
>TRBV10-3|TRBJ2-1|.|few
CAISESRQAGYYNEQFF
TGTGCCATCAGTGAGTCGCGCCAGGCGGGATACTACAATGAGCAGTTCTTC
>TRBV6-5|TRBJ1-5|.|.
CASSLSQGFQPQHF
TGTGCCAGCAGTTTGTCGCAGGGTTTTCAGCCCCAGCATTTT
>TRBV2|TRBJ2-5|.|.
CASQDSQQETQYF
TGTGCCAGCCAGGACAGTCAGCAAGAGACCCAGTACTTC
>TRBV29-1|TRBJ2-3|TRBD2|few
CSVEDQERGGADTQYF
TGCAGCGTTGAAGATCAAGAGCGGGGGGGAGCAGATACGCAGTATTTT
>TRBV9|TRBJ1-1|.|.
CASSVNGNTEAFF
TGTGCCAGCAGCGTCAACGGGAACACTGAAGCTTTCTTT
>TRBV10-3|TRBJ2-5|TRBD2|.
CAISARLAGERVRETQYF
TGTGCCATCAGCGCGAGACTAGCGGGGGAACGAGTTCGGGAGACCCAGTACTTC
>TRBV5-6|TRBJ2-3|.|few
CASSLESYISTDTQYF
TGTGCCAGCAGCTTGGAATCCTACATAAGCACAGATACGCAGTATTTT
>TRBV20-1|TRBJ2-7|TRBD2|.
CSASLWPSGGYSYNEQYF
TGCAGTGCTAGCCTCTGGCCTAGCGGGGGGTACTCCTACAATGAGCAGTACTTC
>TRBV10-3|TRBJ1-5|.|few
CAIRTPSQHF
TGTGCCATCAGGACACCCAGTCAGCATTTT
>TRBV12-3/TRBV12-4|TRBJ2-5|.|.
CASSAPAGIGETQYF
TGTGCCAGCAGTGCCCCGGCAGGGATAGGAGAGACCCAGTACTTC
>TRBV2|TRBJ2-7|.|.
CASSGVYEQYF
TGTGCCAGCAGCGGGGTATACGAGCAGTACTTC
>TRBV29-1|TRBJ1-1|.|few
CSVDRGTEAFF
TGCAGCGTTGACCGTGGGACTGAAGCTTTCTTT
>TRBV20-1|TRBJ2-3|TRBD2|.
CSAPETSGVDTQYF
TGCAGTGCCCCTGAGACTAGCGGGGTGGATACGCAGTATTTT
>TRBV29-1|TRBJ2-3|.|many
CSVLQTPTQYF
TGCAGCGTTCTGCAGACCCCTACGCAGTATTTT
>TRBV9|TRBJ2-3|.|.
CASSALSRLDTDTQYF
TGTGCCAGCAGCGCTCTCAGCAGGCTAGACACAGATACGCAGTATTTT
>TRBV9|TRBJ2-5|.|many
CASSGGQLETQYF
TGTGCCAGCAGCGGTGGACAGCTGGAGACCCAGTACTTC
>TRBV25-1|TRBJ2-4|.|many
CASSFDQENIQYF
TGTGCCAGCAGTTTTGATCAGGAAAACATTCAGTACTTC
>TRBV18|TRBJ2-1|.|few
CASSRYWGGAYNEQFF
TGTGCCAGCTCACGTTATTGGGGGGGCGCCTACAATGAGCAGTTCTTC
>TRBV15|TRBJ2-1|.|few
CATSRGIRNEQFF
TGTGCCACCAGCAGAGGTATTCGTAATGAGCAGTTCTTC
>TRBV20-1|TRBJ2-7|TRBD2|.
CSGTGTTYVEQYF
TGCAGTGGCACCGGGACTACCTACGTCGAGCAGTACTTC
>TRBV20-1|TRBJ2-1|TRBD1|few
CSALQGAAVYNEQFF
TGCAGTGCCCTTCAGGGGGCCGCGGTATACAATGAGCAGTTCTTC
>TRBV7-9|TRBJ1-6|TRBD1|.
CASSQGTGASSPLHF
TGTGCCAGCAGCCAAGGGACAGGGGCTTCTTCACCCCTCCACTTT
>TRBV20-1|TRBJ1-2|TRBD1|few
CSADTQGARDYGYTF
TGCAGTGCCGACACTCAGGGGGCGCGGGACTATGGCTACACCTTC
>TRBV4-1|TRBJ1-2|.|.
CASSLAGGRANYGYTF
TGCGCCAGCAGCCTAGCAGGAGGAAGGGCCAACTATGGCTACACCTTC
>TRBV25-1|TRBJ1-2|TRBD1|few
CASSDRGATGYTF
TGTGCCAGCAGTGACAGGGGGGCTACTGGCTACACCTTC
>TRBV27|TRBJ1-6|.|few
CASSFGTFNSPLHF
TGTGCCAGCAGTTTCGGGACATTTAATTCACCCCTCCACTTT
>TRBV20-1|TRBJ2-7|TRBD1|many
CSANLGQGYEQYF
TGCAGTGCGAATCTCGGACAGGGTTACGAGCAGTACTTC